This entry lists 25 T cell receptor beta chains sequenced from one sample in a study of beta chain features in type 1 diabetes. Study-wide results and limits: Among patients with Type 1 diabetes, TCRB CDR3s were moderately but significantly shorter in every one of the four CD4+ subsets.

Expressed TCRB transcripts were sequenced because the entire RNA isolate underwent reverse transcription. Generated by immunoSEQ multiplex PCR, the TCRdb table keeps only in-frame clones and is missing some. The sample has 500,000 to 850,000 clones, about 14% seen once. Their antigens remain unidentified. The sample taken for sequencing was naive CD4+ T cells from blood. The receptors were gathered from a man aged 18 to 30 with type 1 diabetes.

This clone has a handful of counts. J is TRBJ2-7 and V is TRBV4-1, with a possible D match to TRBD1 (6 bases). Germline V gene sequence: CDR1 MGHRA, CDR2 YSYEKL. V shed 0 bases and J shed 7 bases, with 10 bases lying between them. The CDR3 covers 13 residues. The CDR3 DNA reads TGCGCCAGCAGCCAAGATCCGAGGGGGGAGCAGTACTTC. Translation gives CASSQDPRGEQYF.

This clone was counted only a few times. The chain combines TRBV6-5 with TRBJ1-1; 10 bases line up with TRBD1. This CDR3 has 14 amino acids. Germline V gene data show CDR1 as MNHEY and CDR2 as SVGAGI. J lost 11 bases, V lost 2 bases, and 8 bases had no gene match. DNA for the CDR3: TGTGCCAGCAGTTACACTGGGACAGGGGTGTTGGCTTTCTTT. Its protein product is CASSYTGTGVLAFF.

This chain links TRBV29-1 with TRBJ2-3; TRBD2 might be the D (5 bases). This CDR3 region has 18 residues. Trimming shortened V by 1 base and J by 5 bases, and 25 bases separated the two germline ends. Germline V gene data show CDR1 as SQVTM and CDR2 as ANQGSEA. CDR3 region: CSVEGEPVVRGVQDTQYF. Here the CDR3 DNA reads TGCAGCGTTGAAGGAGAGCCAGTTGTTCGGGGAGTCCAAGATACGCAGTATTTT.

This clone was seen a few times. This chain uses TRBV4-1 with TRBJ1-2, with D perhaps TRBD1 (6 bases). Germline loops: CDR1 MGHRA, CDR2 YSYEKL. The CDR3 totals 21 residues. V dropped 0 bases and J dropped 4 bases, with 30 bases sitting between them. CDR3 loop: CASSQDPVQRTGIRRAYGYTF. CDR3 DNA sequence: TGCGCCAGCAGCCAAGACCCAGTTCAGCGTACAGGGATTCGGCGCGCCTATGGCTACACCTTC.

Only a few counts were recorded for this clone. This chain joins TRBV5-4 and TRBJ1-2; no definite D call. The CDR3 contains 15 residues. CDR1 and CDR2 (germline): SGHNT, YYREEE (reference sequence). V was cut by 2 bases and J by 8 bases, with 19 bases left in between. The CDR3 DNA is TGTGCCAGCAGCTTTGGCAGGCCCTATTCGACCGGCTACACCTTC. It yields the protein CASSFGRPYSTGYTF. The complete variable domain, with remaining parts taken from reference TRBV5-4 and TRBJ1-2, reads ETGVTQSPTHLIKTRGQQVTLRCSSQSGHNTVSWYQQALGQGPQFIFQYYREEENGRGNFPPRFSGLQFPNYSSELNVNALELDDSALYLCASSFGRPYSTGYTFGSGTRLTVV.

This clone was picked up a small number of times. The rearrangement links TRBV29-1 to TRBJ2-7; 10 bases map to TRBD1. The CDR3 extends over 13 amino acids. The ends lost 6 bases at V and 2 bases at J; junction bases unmatched: 4. Germline values: CDR1 SQVTM, CDR2 ANQGSEA. The CDR3 DNA is TGCAGCGTGGTGGACAGGGGGGCCTACGAGCAGTACTTC. Its translation is CSVVDRGAYEQYF.

This chain connects TRBV2 to TRBJ2-1; D ambiguous. The length of the CDR3 is 14 residues. The germline V and J ends were trimmed by 7 bases and 3 bases, with 13 bases remaining between them. Germline V gene sequence: CDR1 SNHLY, CDR2 FYNNEI. The CDR3 DNA sequence: TGTGCCAGCACGGGTGGTCTAGTCTACAATGAGCAGTTCTTC. This encodes CASTGGLVYNEQFF.

This chain links TRBV7-2 with TRBJ2-1, with 7 bases aligning to TRBD1. In germline, CDR1 is SGHTA, CDR2 FQGNSA. The CDR3 length is 15 residues. V lost 9 bases to trimming and J lost 7 bases; unmatched junction nucleotides: 15. The CDR3 DNA sequence: TGTGCCAGTCGCAAGGGGGCCTCCGGCAGGAATGAGCAGTTCTTC. It encodes CASRKGASGRNEQFF.

V is TRBV6-5 and J is TRBJ2-7, with unresolved D. The CDR3 spans 12 residues. The V end lost 6 bases, the J end lost 5 bases, and 11 bases lay between the germline ends. Germline CDR1 MNHEY, CDR2 SVGAGI. CDR3 region: CASRNVLDEQYF. The DNA for the CDR3 is TGTGCCAGCAGGAATGTCCTGGACGAGCAGTACTTC.

A few counts support this clone. This chain uses TRBV7-2 with TRBJ2-5, with 11 bases fitting TRBD2. The germline V gene encodes CDR1 SGHTA and CDR2 FQGNSA. CDR3 length: 21 amino acids. V dropped 0 bases and J dropped 1; count of bases not matched to a gene: 16. CDR3 bases: TGTGCCAGCAGCTTAGCGGGGCTCACGCCCTCTAGCGGGAGGATCCAAGAGACCCAGTACTTC. Protein sequence: CASSLAGLTPSSGRIQETQYF.

V gene TRBV14 combines with J gene TRBJ1-1; weak D call: TRBD1 (5 bases). V lost 4 bases, J lost 1 base, and 10 bases lay in between. The CDR3 is 14 amino acids. Germline V gene lookup returns CDR1 SGHDN and CDR2 FVKESK. For the CDR3, the DNA is TGTGCCAGCAGCCCTGGGACGTGGAACACTGAAGCTTTCTTT. As protein: CASSPGTWNTEAFF.

In this sample, this clone turned up a few times. The chain joins TRBV5-1 to TRBJ2-6; D uncertain. This CDR3 spans 15 amino acids. Looked up from germline, CDR1 is SGHRS and CDR2 is YFSETQ. The ends were cut back, 2 bases at V and 0 bases at J, with 6 bases in the middle. The CDR3 here is CASSFPGSGANVLTF. CDR3 nucleotides: TGCGCCAGCAGCTTTCCGGGCTCTGGGGCCAACGTCCTGACTTTC. The complete variable domain, with remaining parts taken from reference TRBV5-1 and TRBJ2-6, reads KAGVTQTPRYLIKTRGQQVTLSCSPISGHRSVSWYQQTPGQGLQFLFEYFSETQRNKGNFPGRFSGRQFSNSRSEMNVSTLELGDSALYLCASSFPGSGANVLTFGAGSRLTVL.

This clone was seen only a few times. This rearrangement joins TRBV5-1 to TRBJ2-7, with D perhaps TRBD2 (5 bases). CDR1 is SGHRS and CDR2 is YFSETQ in the germline V gene. The length of the CDR3 is 15 residues. Trimming pared 0 bases from V and 2 bases from J, leaving 12 bases between. The CDR3 loop reads CASSLASGPTYEQYF. DNA for the CDR3: TGCGCCAGCAGCTTGGCCAGCGGCCCAACCTACGAGCAGTACTTC. Based on the CDR3 plus reference TRBV5-1 and TRBJ2-7, the full variable domain is KAGVTQTPRYLIKTRGQQVTLSCSPISGHRSVSWYQQTPGQGLQFLFEYFSETQRNKGNFPGRFSGRQFSNSRSEMNVSTLELGDSALYLCASSLASGPTYEQYFGPGTRLTVT.

This clone was seen a handful of times. The chain combines TRBV29-1 with TRBJ2-1; 8 bases are a match to TRBD1. Unmatched junction bases numbered 6, after V lost 4 bases and J lost 1 base. This CDR3 is built from 15 residues. Germline lookup yields CDR1 SQVTM and CDR2 ANQGSEA. The CDR3 protein is CSVADRARSYNEQFF. As DNA, the CDR3 is TGCAGCGTTGCGGACAGGGCGAGGTCCTACAATGAGCAGTTCTTC.

The chain recombines TRBV7-8 with TRBJ2-7; 7 bases are a match to TRBD1. This CDR3 is built from 14 residues. CDR1 is SGHVS, CDR2 FQNEAQ, per germline. V was pared by 5 bases and J by 0 bases, with 4 bases of the junction left unmatched. CDR3 amino acids: CASSARDSSYEQYF. CDR3 nucleotides: TGTGCCAGCAGCGCCCGGGACAGCTCCTACGAGCAGTACTTC. The full variable domain, rest sourced from reference TRBV7-8 and TRBJ2-7, is GAGVSQSPRYKVAKRGQDVALRCDPISGHVSLFWYQQALGQGPEFLTYFQNEAQLDKSGLPSDRFFAERPEGSVSTLKIQRTQQEDSAVYLCASSARDSSYEQYFGPGTRLTVT.

This clone was counted a few times. V gene TRBV5-4 combines with J gene TRBJ2-1; 8 nucleotides agree with TRBD2. Germline CDR1 is SGHNT and CDR2 is YYREEE (reference sequence). J was trimmed by 1 base and V by 3 bases; bases with no gene match: 6. This CDR3 comprises 16 residues. The DNA for the CDR3 is TGTGCCAGCAGCTCGGGGGGGACTCTTTCCTACAATGAGCAGTTCTTC. Translation: CASSSGGTLSYNEQFF.

The rearrangement links TRBV7-3 to TRBJ1-2; D is undetermined. Germline assignment: CDR1 SGHTA and CDR2 FQGTGA. Trimming took off 3 bases at V and 4 bases at J, with 12 bases between the two ends. The CDR3 is 14 residues long. This CDR3 reads CASSFDGRGYGYTF. For the CDR3, the DNA is TGTGCCAGCAGCTTCGACGGGCGGGGCTATGGCTACACCTTC.

This clone was observed a handful of times. CDR3 in DNA: TGTGCCAGCAGTGAAGACGGACCGGGCTACAATGAGCAGTTCTTC. It encodes CASSEDGPGYNEQFF. This chain links TRBV6-1 with TRBJ2-1, with no clear D. This CDR3 has 15 residues. Germline CDR1 MNHNS, CDR2 SASEGT. V gave up 1 base and J gave up 3 bases, with 10 bases separating them.

The genes are TRBV4-2 and TRBJ2-4; no definite D call. CDR3 length: 12 residues. Germline CDR1 reads LGHNA; CDR2 reads YNFKEQ. V dropped 4 bases and J dropped 6 bases, with 7 bases sitting between them. For the CDR3, the DNA is TGTGCCAGCAGCCCGGTTGGAAACATTCAGTACTTC. Its protein product is CASSPVGNIQYF.

This clone was seen only a few times. The CDR3: CASSTHSYEQYF. DNA for the CDR3: TGTGCCAGCAGTACCCACTCCTACGAGCAGTACTTC. This chain joins TRBV28 and TRBJ2-7; D is undetermined. The CDR3 length is 12 residues. In germline, CDR1 is MDHEN, CDR2 SYDVKM. Between the trimmed V and J ends, which lost 5 bases and 0 bases, there was a span of 5 bases.

This clone turned up a few times. This chain links TRBV5-4 with TRBJ2-2; 10 positions match TRBD2. The CDR3 has 17 residues. Germline CDR1 is SGHNT and CDR2 is YYREEE (reference sequence). J gave up 1 base and V 4 bases, and 7 bases lay outside the gene matches. DNA of the CDR3: TGTGCCAGCAGCACCCGGACTAGCGGAGTGAACACCGGGGAGCTGTTTTTT. It yields the protein CASSTRTSGVNTGELFF. Full variable domain (missing parts from reference TRBV5-4 and TRBJ2-2): ETGVTQSPTHLIKTRGQQVTLRCSSQSGHNTVSWYQQALGQGPQFIFQYYREEENGRGNFPPRFSGLQFPNYSSELNVNALELDDSALYLCASSTRTSGVNTGELFFGEGSRLTVL.

This clone was detected only a few times. This rearrangement joins TRBV9 to TRBJ2-7; the match to TRBD2 covers 8 bases. Per germline, CDR1 SGDLS and CDR2 YYNGEE. The CDR3 has 17 residues. The trim removed 1 base at V and 5 bases at J, leaving 14 bases unmatched. The CDR3 here is CASSVFSGRFSVNEQYF. The CDR3, as DNA: TGTGCCAGCAGCGTATTCAGCGGGAGATTTTCAGTAAACGAGCAGTACTTC.

This clone was recorded a few times. This chain joins TRBV4-1 and TRBJ2-2; TRBD2 agrees at 9 bases. In germline, CDR1 is MGHRA, CDR2 YSYEKL. V shed 5 bases and J 1 base; nucleotides not matched to a gene: 5. This CDR3 is 16 amino acids long. CDR3 nucleotides: TGCGCCAGCAGCTTTCTAGCGGGATTGAACACCGGGGAGCTGTTTTTT. Translating gives CASSFLAGLNTGELFF.

The chain uses TRBV19 and TRBJ2-1; 10 bases are a match to TRBD2. The V gene's germline CDR1 is LNHDA and CDR2 SQIVND (reference sequence). This CDR3 comprises 19 residues. The ends lost 7 bases at V and 1 base at J; junction bases unmatched: 16. CDR3 DNA: TGTGCCAGTATCCCCTCCGCCGGTACTAGCGGGAAGTCCTACAATGAGCAGTTCTTC. Translation: CASIPSAGTSGKSYNEQFF.

V usage is TRBV18 and J usage is TRBJ1-2, with D perhaps matching TRBD1 (6 bases). CDR3 size: 13 residues. Germline values: CDR1 KGHSH, CDR2 LQKENI. The V end was cut by 3 bases, the J end by 6 bases, with 11 bases between. The CDR3 region has the DNA TGTGCCAGCTCACCCTCCCCAGGGGATGGCTACACCTTC. As protein: CASSPSPGDGYTF.